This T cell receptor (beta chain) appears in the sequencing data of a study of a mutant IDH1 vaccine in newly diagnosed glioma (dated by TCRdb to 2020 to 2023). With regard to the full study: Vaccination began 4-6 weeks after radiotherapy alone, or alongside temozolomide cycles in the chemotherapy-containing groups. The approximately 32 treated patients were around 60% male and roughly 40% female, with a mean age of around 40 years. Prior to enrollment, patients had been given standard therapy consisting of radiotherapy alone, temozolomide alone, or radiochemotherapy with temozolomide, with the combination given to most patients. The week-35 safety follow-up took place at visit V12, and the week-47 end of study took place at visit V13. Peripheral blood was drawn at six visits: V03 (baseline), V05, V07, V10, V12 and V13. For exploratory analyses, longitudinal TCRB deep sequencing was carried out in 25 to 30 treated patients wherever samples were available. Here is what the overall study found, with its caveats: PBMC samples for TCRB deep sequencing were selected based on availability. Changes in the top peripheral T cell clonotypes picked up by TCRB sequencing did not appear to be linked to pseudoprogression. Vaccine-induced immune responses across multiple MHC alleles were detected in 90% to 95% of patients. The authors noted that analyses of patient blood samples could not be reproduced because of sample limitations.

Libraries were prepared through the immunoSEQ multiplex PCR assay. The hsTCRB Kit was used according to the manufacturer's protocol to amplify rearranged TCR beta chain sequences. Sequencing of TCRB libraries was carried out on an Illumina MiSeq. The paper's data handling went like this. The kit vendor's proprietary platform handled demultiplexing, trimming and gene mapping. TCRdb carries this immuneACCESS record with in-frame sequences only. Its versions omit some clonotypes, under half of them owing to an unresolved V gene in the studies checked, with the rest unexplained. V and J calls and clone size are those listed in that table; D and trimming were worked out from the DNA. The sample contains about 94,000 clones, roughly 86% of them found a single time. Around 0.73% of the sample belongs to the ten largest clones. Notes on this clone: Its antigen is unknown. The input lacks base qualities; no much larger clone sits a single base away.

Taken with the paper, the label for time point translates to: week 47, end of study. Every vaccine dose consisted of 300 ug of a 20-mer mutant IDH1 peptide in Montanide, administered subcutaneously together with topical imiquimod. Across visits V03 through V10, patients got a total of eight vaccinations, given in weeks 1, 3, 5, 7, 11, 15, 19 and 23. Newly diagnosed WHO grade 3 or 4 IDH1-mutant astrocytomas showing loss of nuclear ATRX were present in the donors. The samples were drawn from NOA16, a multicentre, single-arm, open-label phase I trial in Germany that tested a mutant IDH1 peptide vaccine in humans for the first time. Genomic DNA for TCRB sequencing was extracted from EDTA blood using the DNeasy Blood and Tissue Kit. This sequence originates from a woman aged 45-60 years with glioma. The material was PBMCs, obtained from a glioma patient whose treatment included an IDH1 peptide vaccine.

The CDR3 has the sequence CALWGQGSETQYF. The sequence in DNA is TGTGCCCTCTGGGGACAGGGGTCGGAGACCCAGTACTTC. The chain couples TRBV30 to TRBJ2-5, with 10 bases in between that match TRBD1. Counted from cysteine to phenylalanine, this CDR3 has 13 amino acids. Of all the DNA, just the CDR3 is kept, 39 bases in frame from base 1. The V end gives up 8 bases and the J end 5 bases, leaving 8 bases in the junction not matched to a gene. The germline V gene (reference sequence) provides CDR1 GTSNPN and CDR2 SVGIG.